These 24 T cell receptor beta chains share one sample of origin, sequenced in a study of blood T cell repertoires in COVID-19. Clones were read by immunoSEQ multiplex PCR, and TCRdb kept only the in-frame ones, dropping some. The data show approximately 96,000 clones, with roughly 80% seen just once and over 8.5% held by the top ten. Input material: peripheral blood. The receptors were sampled from a woman over 75 with acute or convalescent COVID-19.

The V and J genes are TRBV9 and TRBJ2-1, with 9 bases that match TRBD2. V was clipped by 0 bases and J by 9 bases; unmatched bases: 4. This CDR3 is built from 14 residues. Per the germline V gene, CDR1 is SGDLS and CDR2 is YYNGEE. This CDR3 is CASSVGGTSIEQFF. The DNA of the CDR3 is TGTGCCAGCAGCGTAGGGGGGACTAGCATTGAGCAGTTCTTC.

This clone was recorded a few times. This chain connects TRBV18 to TRBJ1-2; maybe TRBD1 (5 bases). This CDR3 contains 13 residues. The germline gives CDR1 KGHSH, CDR2 LQKENI. With 6 bases removed from V and 1 base from J, the gap between germline ends came to 9 bases. CDR3 region: CASSRDSNYGYTF. The CDR3 DNA is TGTGCCAGCTCCCGAGACAGTAACTATGGCTACACCTTC.

The rearrangement uses TRBV7-2 and TRBJ2-2, with D tentatively TRBD1 (6 bases). Germline assignment: CDR1 SGHTA and CDR2 FQGNSA. The CDR3 is 15 residues long. The germline V and J ends were trimmed by 4 bases and 3 bases, with 12 bases remaining between them. CDR3 in amino acids: CASSSGTHYTGELFF. DNA for the CDR3: TGTGCCAGCAGCTCCGGGACACATTACACCGGGGAGCTGTTTTTT.

The chain has TRBV5-8 and TRBJ1-2; the match to TRBD1 covers 9 bases. The CDR3 has 15 amino acids. V lost 4 bases to trimming and J lost 4 bases; unmatched junction nucleotides: 8. Germline loops: CDR1 SGHTS, CDR2 YDEGEE. CDR3 loop: CASSKAGTGSYGYTF. CDR3 nucleotide sequence: TGTGCCAGCAGCAAAGCCGGGACAGGGAGCTATGGCTACACCTTC. The variable domain in full, with the rest retrieved from reference TRBV5-8 and TRBJ1-2, is EAGVTQSPTHLIKTRGQQATLRCSPISGHTSVYWYQQALGLGLQFLLWYDEGEERNRGNFPPRFSGRQFPNYSSELNVNALELEDSALYLCASSKAGTGSYGYTFGSGTRLTVV.

J is TRBJ2-5 and V is TRBV12-3 or TRBV12-4, with D possibly matching TRBD2 (6 bases). V lost 3 bases and J 4 bases, leaving 9 bases between the germline ends. This CDR3 is built from 13 residues. The CDR3 reads CASSFAGRETQYF. The CDR3 DNA reads TGTGCCAGCAGTTTTGCGGGGCGAGAGACCCAGTACTTC.

This chain uses TRBV10-1 with TRBJ1-6; maybe TRBD1 (5 bases). The CDR3 spans 14 residues. Germline V CDR1 and CDR2: WNHNN, SYGVQD (reference sequence). The ends were cut back, 3 bases at V and 10 bases at J, with 13 bases in the middle. Here the CDR3 reads CASSDKDKRSPLHF. The CDR3 DNA sequence: TGCGCCAGCAGTGACAAGGACAAAAGATCACCCCTCCACTTT.

The V and J genes are TRBV6-2 or TRBV6-3 and TRBJ1-5, with TRBD1 identical over 11 bases. Germline trimming cut 2 bases from V and 2 bases from J; bases unmatched to any gene: 8. The CDR3 contains 18 residues. The germline V gene encodes CDR1 MNHEY and CDR2 SVGEGT. The CDR3 region is CASSYPGQGVSGNQPQHF. The CDR3 DNA reads as TGTGCCAGCAGTTACCCGGGACAGGGGGTCAGTGGCAATCAGCCCCAGCATTTT.

The V call is TRBV2, the J call TRBJ2-5; TRBD2 matches at 9 bases. The germline V gene has CDR1 SNHLY and CDR2 FYNNEI. The CDR3 is 17 amino acids. V lost 0 bases to trimming and J lost 5 bases; unmatched junction nucleotides: 10. The CDR3 protein is CASSEARERGALETQYF. The CDR3 DNA is TGTGCCAGCAGTGAAGCGCGGGAGCGGGGGGCGCTGGAGACCCAGTACTTC.

The genes are TRBV18 and TRBJ2-3, with 7 bases fitting TRBD1. This CDR3 spans 16 amino acids. Germline CDR1 reads KGHSH; CDR2 reads LQKENI. J was trimmed by 0 bases and V by 1 base; bases with no gene match: 4. The DNA of the CDR3 is TGTGCCAGCTCACCACTGGGACAGATTAGCACAGATACGCAGTATTTT. It yields the protein CASSPLGQISTDTQYF.

The J gene is TRBJ1-4, the V gene TRBV6-7, with D unclear. TRBV6-7 is classed as an ORF, of uncertain function. This CDR3 contains 14 residues. V was trimmed by 6 bases and J by 7 bases, leaving 15 bases between them. The CDR3 region is CASSDPRVSEKLFF. The CDR3 region has the DNA TGTGCCAGCAGCGACCCCCGGGTGAGTGAAAAACTGTTTTTT.

The chain combines TRBV19 with TRBJ1-6; 8 positions match TRBD1. Germline V lookup: CDR1 LNHDA, CDR2 SQIVND (reference sequence). V trimming: 6 bases; J trimming: 5 bases; junction bases outside the gene matches: 9. CDR3 length equals 16 residues. CDR3 sequence (DNA): TGTGCCAGTAGCTCTACCCGGACAGGGAATAATTCACCCCTCCACTTT. Residues: CASSSTRTGNNSPLHF.

The chain uses TRBV18 and TRBJ2-5, with D perhaps TRBD1 (5 bases). This CDR3 has 15 amino acids. V dropped 2 bases and J dropped 1 base, with 11 bases sitting between them. Germline V gives CDR1 KGHSH, CDR2 LQKENI. The CDR3 nucleotides read TGTGCCAGCTCACCAAACCAGGGCTTCCAAGAGACCCAGTACTTC. This encodes CASSPNQGFQETQYF.

The V and J genes are TRBV21-1 and TRBJ2-5; the table's D call TRBD2 went unverified against the DNA. TRBV21-1 is noted as a pseudogene. CDR3 length: 13 residues. The CDR3 sequence: CASSWDLGETQYF. CDR3 DNA sequence: TGTGCCAGCAGCTGGGACTTGGGGGAGACCCAGTACTTC.

J is TRBJ1-2 and V is TRBV2, with D perhaps TRBD1 (6 bases). V was clipped by 8 bases and J by 8 bases, with 24 bases between them. Germline lookup yields CDR1 SNHLY and CDR2 FYNNEI. The CDR3 runs to 15 residues. CDR3 bases: TGTGCCAGCCAAAGGGGGAAGGGCCCGGATGGAGGCTACACCTTC. Translation gives CASQRGKGPDGGYTF.

The rearrangement uses TRBV5-1 and TRBJ2-1, with 9 bases identical to TRBD1. This CDR3 region has 15 residues. Looked up from germline, CDR1 is SGHRS and CDR2 is YFSETQ. V dropped 3 bases and J dropped 6; count of bases not matched to a gene: 7. The CDR3 region is CASSSPGQGGNEQFF. For the CDR3, the DNA is TGCGCCAGCAGCTCTCCGGGACAGGGAGGCAATGAGCAGTTCTTC.

This clone was seen just once. The chain is built from TRBV18 and TRBJ1-1; D is unclear. Trimming removed 6 bases at V and 2 bases at J, with 13 bases between. Germline V gives CDR1 KGHSH, CDR2 LQKENI. This CDR3 is 14 amino acids long. CDR3 DNA: TGTGCCAGCTCCCCCGATAACACCAACACTGAAGCTTTCTTT. Its translation: CASSPDNTNTEAFF.

This chain uses TRBV6-5 with TRBJ1-2, with D possibly being TRBD1 (6 bases). Trimming shortened V by 10 bases and J by 4 bases, and 16 bases separated the two germline ends. Germline lookup yields CDR1 MNHEY and CDR2 SVGAGI. This CDR3 contains 13 residues. Here the CDR3 reads CATWGGEFYGYTF. The CDR3 coding sequence is TGTGCCACCTGGGGGGGCGAATTCTATGGCTACACCTTC.

This clone was seen just once. This chain connects TRBV7-6 to TRBJ1-1; D possibly corresponds to TRBD1 (6 bases). CDR1 and CDR2 (germline): SGHVS, FNYEAQ. The length of the CDR3 is 18 residues. Trimming took off 2 bases at V and 1 base at J, with 20 bases between the two ends. In nucleotides, the CDR3 is TGTGCCAGCAGCTTATTCTCTGGGGGGGCAGGAGGGAACACTGAAGCTTTCTTT. Its protein product is CASSLFSGGAGGNTEAFF.

This chain uses TRBV9 with TRBJ1-2; D gene unclear. Looked up from germline, CDR1 is SGDLS and CDR2 is YYNGEE. There are 12 residues in the CDR3. V was cut by 4 bases and J by 8 bases, with 12 bases left in between. CDR3 coding DNA: TGTGCCAGCAGCCAGGAGGGATACGGCTACACCTTC. This sequence encodes CASSQEGYGYTF.

This sequence joins TRBV7-2 and TRBJ2-7; a possible D gene is TRBD1 (6 bases). This CDR3 region has 14 residues. Germline lookup yields CDR1 SGHTA and CDR2 FQGNSA. Trimming left V 5 bases short and J 7 bases short, with 18 bases between. The CDR3 region is CASSVLQGFEEQYF. In DNA form, the CDR3 reads TGTGCCAGCAGCGTACTACAGGGTTTTGAGGAGCAGTACTTC.

CDR3 in amino acids: CASSISWASEAFF. CDR3 bases: TGTGCCAGCAGCATCAGCTGGGCCAGTGAAGCTTTCTTT. V and J are TRBV14 and TRBJ1-1; unclear D gene. Trimming left V 5 bases short and J 7 bases short, with 14 bases between. Per the germline V gene, CDR1 is SGHDN and CDR2 is FVKESK. This CDR3 is 13 amino acids long.

The chain couples TRBV24-1 to TRBJ2-1; 7 bases are shared with TRBD2. Germline CDR1 is KGHDR and CDR2 is SFDVKD. Trimming removed 4 bases from V and 5 bases from J; junction bases left unmatched: 10. The CDR3 sequence is 16 residues long. The CDR3 DNA follows: TGTGCCACCAGTGACCCACAAGCGGGGATCAACAATGAGCAGTTCTTC. This encodes CATSDPQAGINNEQFF.

The chain couples TRBV7-2 to TRBJ1-1; 8 nucleotides agree with TRBD1. Per germline, CDR1 SGHTA and CDR2 FQGNSA. The V and J ends lost 5 bases and 10 bases, in that order; junction bases with no gene match: 9. This CDR3 has 13 residues. The CDR3 loop reads CASSLRQGTIAFF. In DNA, the CDR3 is TGTGCCAGCAGCCTTCGACAGGGGACGATAGCTTTCTTT.

This clone was observed a few times. The chain uses TRBV28 and TRBJ2-7; 8 bases fit TRBD1. The junction had 14 bases not matched to a gene; V was cut back by 4 bases and J by 6 bases. Germline CDR1 and CDR2: MDHEN and SYDVKM. The CDR3 loop spans 16 amino acids. Here the CDR3 DNA reads TGTGCCAGCAGTTCCACCGGACAGGGAGTTTCTGTCGAGCAGTACTTC. It encodes CASSSTGQGVSVEQYF.